The 16 T cell receptor beta chains below were found in one sample sequenced in a study of blood T cell repertoires in COVID-19 (dated by TCRdb to the early 2020s). Preparation of the library involved the immunoSEQ multiplex PCR assay. Held by TCRdb, this immuneACCESS table contains in-frame sequences only and omits some clones. Under half of the omission traces to an unresolved V gene where checked; the cause of the rest is unknown. In this sample the table shows 60,000 or so clones, 81% of which occur a single time. The top ten clonotypes cover approximately 15% of the sample. Sequenced sample: peripheral blood. Receptors originate from an older man with acute or convalescent COVID-19.

The J gene is TRBJ1-3, the V gene TRBV7-8; D unresolved. There are 17 residues in the CDR3. The ends were cut back, 5 bases at V and 0 bases at J, with 17 bases in the middle. Germline V lookup: CDR1 SGHVS, CDR2 FQNEAQ. In nucleotides, the CDR3 is TGTGCCAGCAGCCCTCAAAGCATCGCAAACTCTGGAAACACCATATATTTT. This codes for CASSPQSIANSGNTIYF.

The V call is TRBV7-8, the J call TRBJ1-2; D may be TRBD1 (6 bases). The CDR3 spans 13 residues. V gave up 8 bases and J gave up 5 bases, with 15 bases separating them. Germline CDR1 is SGHVS and CDR2 is FQNEAQ. CDR3 in DNA: TGTGCCAGCGCAGGGACATCTATATATGGCTACACCTTC. Translated: CASAGTSIYGYTF. Full variable domain (remainder filled in from reference TRBV7-8 and TRBJ1-2): GAGVSQSPRYKVAKRGQDVALRCDPISGHVSLFWYQQALGQGPEFLTYFQNEAQLDKSGLPSDRFFAERPEGSVSTLKIQRTQQEDSAVYLCASAGTSIYGYTFGSGTRLTVV.

This clone appeared a single time. The gene calls are TRBV13 and TRBJ1-4, with no clear D. Germline V gives CDR1 PRHDT, CDR2 FYEKMQ (reference sequence). CDR3 length equals 13 residues. Trimming took 5 bases from V and 5 from J, leaving 9 bases between them. The CDR3 sequence: CASSTGLNEKLFF. Written as DNA, the CDR3 is TGTGCCAGCAGCACCGGACTGAATGAAAAACTGTTTTTT.

This clone was counted a single time. This sequence joins TRBV7-2 and TRBJ1-3; D is unclear. In germline, CDR1 is SGHTA, CDR2 FQGNSA. V lost 6 bases, J lost 0 bases, and 15 bases lay in between. The CDR3 sequence is 16 residues long. DNA of the CDR3: TGTGCCAGCAGTTCCGCCGGGAGCAGCTCTGGAAACACCATATATTTT. Amino acids: CASSSAGSSSGNTIYF.

The chain couples TRBV4-2 to TRBJ2-1; no reliable D call. This CDR3 contains 13 residues. The germline V and J ends were trimmed by 6 bases and 7 bases, with 13 bases remaining between them. Germline-derived CDR1 and CDR2 are LGHNA and YNFKEQ. This CDR3 reads CASSPNGWNEQFF. The CDR3 region has the DNA TGTGCCAGCAGTCCAAACGGTTGGAATGAGCAGTTCTTC.

The gene calls are TRBV7-9 and TRBJ2-3; no clear D gene. Trimming removed 2 bases from V and 11 bases from J, with 14 bases in between. Looked up from germline, CDR1 is SEHNR and CDR2 is FQNEAQ (reference sequence). The CDR3 has 13 amino acids. CDR3 sequence (DNA): TGTGCCAGCAGCTTACCGCACTACCATGAGCAGTATTTT. This sequence encodes CASSLPHYHEQYF. Supplemented by reference TRBV7-9 and TRBJ2-3, the full variable domain reads DTGVSQNPRHKITKRGQNVTFRCDPISEHNRLYWYRQTLGQGPEFLTYFQNEAQLEKSRLLSDRFSAERPKGSFSTLEIQRTEQGDSAMYLCASSLPHYHEQYFGPGTRLTVL.

V is TRBV5-1 and J is TRBJ1-2, with TRBD1 matching over 9 bases. V lost 4 bases and J lost 2; bases outside the gene matches: 3. Germline assignment: CDR1 SGHRS and CDR2 YFSETQ. The CDR3 spans 14 residues. CDR3 coding DNA: TGCGCCAGCAGCCTACAGGGGGCGAACTATGGCTACACCTTC. It codes for CASSLQGANYGYTF. The full variable domain, in which reference TRBV5-1 and TRBJ1-2 provide the parts outside the CDR3, is KAGVTQTPRYLIKTRGQQVTLSCSPISGHRSVSWYQQTPGQGLQFLFEYFSETQRNKGNFPGRFSGRQFSNSRSEMNVSTLELGDSALYLCASSLQGANYGYTFGSGTRLTVV.

CDR3 nucleotides: TGTGCCAGTAGCACCGGCCTCCGGGGGGCCAATGAGCAGTTCTTC. Its protein is CASSTGLRGANEQFF. The chain joins TRBV19 to TRBJ2-1; tentatively, D is TRBD2 (7 bases). The length of the CDR3 is 15 residues. Germline V CDR1 and CDR2: LNHDA, SQIVND (reference sequence). Trimming stripped 6 bases from V and 6 bases from J, with 18 bases between.

V and J are TRBV5-8 and TRBJ1-3; D ambiguous. CDR1 is SGHTS, CDR2 YDEGEE, per germline. This CDR3 contains 12 residues. Trimming took off 1 base at V and 6 bases at J, with 5 bases between the two ends. The DNA for the CDR3 is TGTGCCAGCAGCTTGTCACAAAACACCATATATTTT. Its translation is CASSLSQNTIYF.

V is TRBV7-9 and J is TRBJ2-3; D is uncertain. This CDR3 region has 14 residues. V was trimmed by 2 bases and J by 6 bases, leaving 12 bases between them. Germline V gene data show CDR1 as SEHNR and CDR2 as FQNEAQ (reference sequence). CDR3 loop: CASSLFSAGDTQYF. Written as DNA, the CDR3 is TGTGCCAGCAGCTTATTCTCTGCAGGCGATACGCAGTATTTT.

CDR3 nucleotides: TGTGCCAGCTCACCACTGGGCCGGGGGGGACGCTCCTACAATGAGCAGTTCTTC. It yields the protein CASSPLGRGGRSYNEQFF. The chain links TRBV18 to TRBJ2-1; TRBD2 matches 8 bases. Germline V lookup: CDR1 KGHSH, CDR2 LQKENI. The CDR3 is 18 amino acids. J gave up 0 bases and V 1 base, and 8 bases lay outside the gene matches. Based on the CDR3 plus reference TRBV18 and TRBJ2-1, the full variable domain is NAGVMQNPRHLVRRRGQEARLRCSPMKGHSHVYWYRQLPEEGLKFMVYLQKENIIDESGMPKERFSAEFPKEGPSILRIQQVVRGDSAAYFCASSPLGRGGRSYNEQFFGPGTRLTVL.

The chain links TRBV4-1 to TRBJ1-1; perhaps TRBD1 as D (6 bases). This CDR3 has 15 residues. Per the germline V gene, CDR1 is MGHRA and CDR2 is YSYEKL. Trimming shortened V by 4 bases and J by 0 bases, and 12 bases separated the two germline ends. Here the CDR3 reads CASSRPGTMNTEAFF. In DNA, the CDR3 is TGCGCCAGCAGCCGTCCCGGGACAATGAACACTGAAGCTTTCTTT.

Turning to this clone: The same CDR3 can be traced to other DNA sequences in this sample. CDR3 loop: CASSEQSYGYTF. The CDR3 DNA follows: TGTGCCAGCAGTGAACAGTCCTATGGCTACACCTTC. V usage is TRBV2 and J usage is TRBJ1-2, with D hard to call. The CDR3 sequence is 12 residues long. Looked up from germline, CDR1 is SNHLY and CDR2 is FYNNEI. V was cut by 2 bases and J by 4 bases, with 5 bases left in between.

The chain joins TRBV6-5 to TRBJ1-1; 7 bases agree with TRBD1. Germline V gene data show CDR1 as MNHEY and CDR2 as SVGAGI. V was clipped by 9 bases and J by 0 bases; unmatched bases: 7. The CDR3 is 14 residues long. CDR3 sequence reads: CASGGQWMNTEAFF. The CDR3 region has the DNA TGTGCCAGTGGGGGACAGTGGATGAACACTGAAGCTTTCTTT.

The chain is built from TRBV27 and TRBJ2-1, with 8 bases that match TRBD2. CDR3 length: 14 residues. Germline CDR1 is MNHEY and CDR2 is SMNVEV (reference sequence). J was trimmed by 8 bases and V by 6 bases; bases with no gene match: 9. The DNA for the CDR3 is TGTGCCAGCAGCATGAGAAGCGGGGGCTATGAGCAGTTCTTC. Translation: CASSMRSGGYEQFF.

This clone appeared a single time. This sequence joins TRBV5-8 and TRBJ2-3; D gene ambiguous. Trimming left V 0 bases short and J 1 base short, with 9 bases between. This CDR3 region has 15 residues. Germline V gene lookup returns CDR1 SGHTS and CDR2 YDEGEE. CDR3 bases: TGTGCCAGCAGCTTGGCGCTCACGGGCACAGATACGCAGTATTTT. It specifies CASSLALTGTDTQYF.